These 15 T cell receptor beta chains originate from one sample sequenced in a study of control samples from healthy donors and cancer patients. Clones were sequenced by immunoSEQ multiplex PCR, and TCRdb holds only the in-frame ones, with some missing. This sample yields 70,000 to 80,000 clones, of which approximately 84% are seen a single time; less than 15% belongs to the top ten. The material sequenced was blood. These receptors all stem from a man in his forties or fifties in good health.

The chain is built from TRBV11-2 and TRBJ1-6; TRBD1 aligns across 8 bases. The germline V gene encodes CDR1 SGHAT and CDR2 FQNNGV. The CDR3 contains 16 residues. Trimming at V came to 5 bases and at J to 7 bases, leaving 10 bases not matched to a gene. CDR3 sequence (DNA): TGTGCCAGCAGCGTATATAAGACAGGGGAGAATTCACCCCTCCACTTT. Its protein product is CASSVYKTGENSPLHF.

This chain connects TRBV3-1 (or the pseudogene TRBV3-2) to TRBJ2-7, with no clear D. The length of the CDR3 is 15 residues. The V gene lost 0 bases and the J gene lost 6 bases, with 15 bases spanning the gap. Germline CDR1 is LGHDT and CDR2 is YNNKEL (reference sequence). This CDR3 is CASSQEKIQMSEQYF. CDR3 nucleotides: TGTGCCAGCAGCCAAGAAAAAATCCAGATGAGCGAGCAGTACTTC.

This sequence joins TRBV2 and TRBJ2-1; 9 nucleotides line up with TRBD2. Looked up from germline, CDR1 is SNHLY and CDR2 is FYNNEI. Trimming cost V 4 bases and J 4 bases; bases outside gene matches: 8. The CDR3 consists of 16 residues. The chain's CDR3 is CASSVRLAGPYNEQFF. Here the CDR3 DNA reads TGTGCCAGCAGTGTGAGGCTAGCGGGACCGTACAATGAGCAGTTCTTC.

CDR3 sequence (DNA): TGTGCCAGCAGCGCAGGTAACGGTGAGCAGTTCTTC. This gives the protein CASSAGNGEQFF. The rearrangement links TRBV11-3 to TRBJ2-1; D unclear. Trimming left V 5 bases short and J 9 bases short, with 11 bases between. The CDR3 length is 12 residues. Germline values: CDR1 SGHNT, CDR2 YENEEA.

The rearrangement joins TRBV5-6 to TRBJ2-3, with D unclear. Looked up from germline, CDR1 is SGHDT and CDR2 is YYEEEE. Trimming took off 0 bases at V and 10 bases at J, with 15 bases between the two ends. This CDR3 has 14 residues. The CDR3 reads CASSLAASLLPQYF. For the CDR3, the DNA is TGTGCCAGCAGCTTGGCAGCTTCTCTCCTCCCGCAGTATTTT.

The chain is built from TRBV23-1 and TRBJ1-5; D is unclear. TRBV23-1 carries the ORF label, with uncertain function. V was trimmed by 6 bases and J by 2 bases, leaving 17 bases between them. The CDR3 extends over 16 amino acids. The CDR3 DNA reads TGCGCCAGCAGCCCCCGGGCGGTATCGGGCAATCAGCCCCAGCATTTT. Protein: CASSPRAVSGNQPQHF.

The chain recombines TRBV7-9 with TRBJ2-1, with 12 bases lining up with TRBD2. Looked up from germline, CDR1 is SEHNR and CDR2 is FQNEAQ (reference sequence). The CDR3 is 15 residues long. V lost 5 bases, J lost 3 bases, and 2 bases stayed unmatched. The CDR3 DNA sequence: TGTGCCAGCAGCCGGACTAGCGGGAACTACAATGAGCAGTTCTTC. Protein product: CASSRTSGNYNEQFF.

This clone was counted a few times. The chain recombines TRBV7-9 with TRBJ1-2, with TRBD1 identical over 9 bases. The CDR3 is 14 amino acids. V dropped 7 bases and J dropped 4; count of bases not matched to a gene: 7. The germline V gene encodes CDR1 SEHNR and CDR2 FQNEAQ (reference sequence). As DNA, the CDR3 is TGTGCCAGCAATTCACAGGGGGCTAGCTATGGCTACACCTTC. This translates into CASNSQGASYGYTF.

The chain recombines TRBV6-5 with TRBJ2-5; 10 bases match TRBD1. V lost 2 bases, J lost 5 bases, and 5 bases stayed unmatched. Germline CDR1 and CDR2: MNHEY and SVGAGI. This CDR3 region has 15 residues. CDR3 nucleotide sequence: TGTGCCAGCAGTTACGACAGGGGGCTAAGGGAGACCCAGTACTTC. This encodes CASSYDRGLRETQYF.

The chain employs TRBV24-1 and TRBJ2-5; D possibly corresponds to TRBD2 (6 bases). Germline-derived CDR1 and CDR2 are KGHDR and SFDVKD. CDR3 length: 17 residues. Between the trimmed V and J ends, which lost 4 bases and 5 bases, there was a span of 22 bases. The CDR3 loop reads CATSDPSVREVVETQYF. The CDR3 DNA reads TGTGCCACCAGTGACCCCTCCGTGAGGGAGGTGGTGGAGACCCAGTACTTC.

Here the CDR3 reads CASSEAFRGKETQYF. DNA for the CDR3: TGTGCCAGCAGTGAAGCTTTTCGAGGAAAGGAGACCCAGTACTTC. J is TRBJ2-5 and V is TRBV6-1; D not certain. CDR1 and CDR2 from the germline V gene are MNHNS and SASEGT. The CDR3 consists of 15 residues. V was shortened by 0 bases and J by 5 bases, with 13 bases between the two germline ends.

The CDR3 sequence is CAWSDLLGYEQYF. The CDR3 DNA reads TGTGCCTGGAGTGACTTATTGGGGTACGAGCAGTACTTC. V usage is TRBV30 and J usage is TRBJ2-7, with D hard to call. Germline-derived CDR1 and CDR2 are GTSNPN and SVGIG (reference sequence). V was cut by 1 base and J by 4 bases, with 11 bases left in between. The CDR3 is 13 amino acids.

The chain couples TRBV12-3 or TRBV12-4 to TRBJ2-5, with unresolved D. This CDR3 has 13 residues. V lost 3 bases and J lost 4, with 9 bases in between. CDR3 nucleotides: TGTGCCAGCAGTTTTTTCGCGACAGAGACCCAGTACTTC. It yields the protein CASSFFATETQYF.

The J gene is TRBJ1-1, the V gene TRBV25-1, with 9 nucleotides matching TRBD1. Unmatched junction bases numbered 12, after V lost 7 bases and J lost 0 bases. The CDR3 has 17 amino acids. The germline V gene has CDR1 MGHDK and CDR2 SYGVNS. In DNA form, the CDR3 reads TGTGCCAGCACCTCGGGACAGGGCGGCCTAATGAACACTGAAGCTTTCTTT. Translated: CASTSGQGGLMNTEAFF.

In its sample, this clone ranks as medium-sized. The V gene is TRBV11-3, the J gene TRBJ2-7; 8 bases are shared with TRBD2. J gave up 3 bases and V 5 bases, and 6 bases lay outside the gene matches. The CDR3 runs to 14 residues. The germline V gene encodes CDR1 SGHNT and CDR2 YENEEA. CDR3 protein: CASSPQAGDYEQYF. CDR3 in DNA: TGTGCCAGCAGCCCTCAAGCGGGAGACTACGAGCAGTACTTC.